Described below is a single TCR beta chain sequence and its context. It lacks a known antigen. No base quality information exists; no much larger clone differs at one position. The entry originates in a study of blood T cell repertoires in COVID-19 (dated by TCRdb to 2018 to 2020). About the study as a whole: The collaborator samples originated in the United States, Italy and Spain and spanned the acute and convalescent phases of COVID-19. The dataset comprised deeply sampled blood TCRbeta repertoires from subjects exposed to, actively infected with, or recovered from COVID-19. The material from the prospective study consisted of cDNA or gDNA derived from T cells, B-cell-depleted T cells, or PBMCs. Where available, HLA class I and class II types were obtained from metadata supplied by the sample provider rather than from assay-based typing. The samples were drawn from two sources: the first 160 participants of the ongoing ImmuneRACE study, and approximately 1,300 subjects contributed by 6 global collaborators. A freely available public database, intended as a resource for researchers studying the immune response to SARS-CoV-2, is where the repertoires were released. Nearly every sample came with metadata listing a de-identified subject ID, COVID-19 status, age in years and sex. The research as a whole found: Clinical and demographic metadata were provided uncurated, with the amount varying by source and participant.

Including cysteine and phenylalanine, the CDR3 has 11 amino acids. This entry keeps only the CDR3 DNA: 33 bases, framed from base 1. V ends up 10 bases short and J 7 bases short, with an unmatched junction base count of 6. The immunoSEQ Assay, a bias-controlled multiplex PCR, was used to amplify TCRbeta CDR3 regions from genomic DNA. The paper's data handling went like this. Nucleated cell counts per sample were estimated from amplification of reference gene primers within the assay. To quantify the absolute abundance of each unique TCRbeta CDR3 rearrangement, sequence reads were collapsed and filtered. For each sample, productive Simpson clonality was calculated as the square root of Simpson's diversity index across productive rearrangements. TCRdb stores this immuneACCESS table with in-frame sequences only. Part of the clones is absent; in the studies checked, under half of the shortfall reflects unresolved V genes, and no reason is known for the rest. From that table come the V and J calls and clone size; the DNA was used to work out D and trimming. For this sample the table gives over 250,000 clones, of which approximately 90% were detected only once. Over 2% of the sample belongs to the ten largest clones.

In Seattle, one collaborating source enrolled patients while the infection was active and tracked those patients longitudinally over the course of disease. Collaborating institutions collected whole blood in K2EDTA tubes following their own protocols. For TCRbeta analysis, collaborators shipped samples in one of three forms: frozen whole blood, isolated PBMCs, or DNA extracted from either of those sample types. This sequence uses TRBV12-3 or TRBV12-4 and TRBJ1-1; 7 middle bases align to TRBD1. This clonotype originated in a woman aged 25 to 39 with COVID-19, enrolled during active disease. The sequencing input was peripheral blood. The DNA sequence reads TGTGCCACCGGGACAGCCAATGAAGCTTTCTTT. Its protein product is CATGTANEAFF.